The present T cell receptor (beta chain) was sequenced within a study of human T cells and chemical hapten exposure (dated by TCRdb to the early 2020s). Study-wide context: For sensitization, 2% DPC in acetone was applied to an approximately 2 cm by approximately 2 cm area of upper inner arm skin. The libraries were sequenced as a pool, and the TCR yield per sample differed mostly because of small variations in library volumes within the pool. The mostly female patient cohort included alopecia areata with under or over 50% scalp involvement, alopecia totalis and alopecia universalis. Peripheral blood TCR repertoire changes were tracked in vivo in alopecia patients during primary and secondary sensitization to the hapten diphenylcyclopropenone (DPC). Throughout the roughly 25-week study period, patients were also given weekly therapeutic DPC doses on the scalp. Approximately 28 alopecia patients gave blood for TCR sequencing at one to four time points (pre-sensitization, 2, 6 and 24 weeks). Patch testing was done on the upper back using Finn chambers containing 0.01% DPC, and results were scored after 6 days according to International Contact Dermatitis Research Group standards. Blood samples were taken from patients before sensitization (week 0) and at 2, 6 and about 24 weeks after DPC sensitization. General study outcomes and caveats: Because all patients had alopecia, a presumed autoimmune disease, the immune response of the patients might differ from that of healthy individuals. A positive correlation was found between the number of PT1 expanded TCRs and patch test score, with significance reached at thresholds 8, 16 and 32 but not 4. After repeated subsampling, changes were observed in the strength of the expansion versus patch-test correlation and in the threshold at which the correlation became significant. DPC sensitization did not change the number of TCRs with a frequency above 1 in 1000, and there was no evidence of changes in global repertoire structure. Significantly more large CDR3 similarity clusters were formed by expanded TCRs than by pre-sensitization or healthy control sets, consistent with antigen-driven responses.

Receptors were amplified or captured by RACE. The sequencer listed for this sample is NextSeq 500. During library preparation, unique molecular identifiers were attached to individual cDNA molecules so that TCRs could be counted quantitatively and reproducibly. Both TCR alpha and TCR beta chains were sequenced from each blood RNA sample. The paper's data handling went like this. Samples had a median of approximately 93,000 TCRs, with a range from roughly 20,000 to 690,600. The Decombinator software suite was used to annotate the V, J and CDR3 of the TCR reads. Every sample was subsampled to the same number of TCRs (28,000) for the PS versus PT1 abundance plots. Expanded TCRs were defined as absent before sensitization and observed at least eight times at the 2-week time point. The public reads were run again by TCRdb, first through fastp at Q25 and then through MiXCR, and only productive beta chains were kept. All rows with the same CDR3 protein become a single entry with the most common DNA and genes. TCRdb assigned the V and J calls; the authors' analysis was not used. Present in this sample are under 100,000 distinct CDR3 sequences, 11% of which were seen just once. The leading ten clones occupy approximately 3.4% of the sample.

There are many counts of this clonotype. Its antigen is unknown. No per-base quality is available; no much larger clone lies one base away. Reading the label with the study, this specimen's time point is: patch test 2, 6 weeks after DPC sensitization. Per the publication, the treatment or condition label means: therapeutic diphenylcyclopropenone sensitization with weekly scalp DPC. At each patch-test visit, blood was drawn before the patch test was applied. To be eligible, patients had to be aged 18 to 70, diagnosed with alopecia and judged suitable for DPC therapy, while pregnant patients were excluded. Total RNA was extracted from unfractionated whole blood collected in Tempus Blood RNA tubes. Including cysteine and phenylalanine, the CDR3 has 13 amino acids. The retained sequence is limited to the CDR3, 39 bases, with the frame set at the first base. V is reduced by 0 bases and J by 7 bases, leaving a spacing of 9 bases between them. Sequences MNHEY (CDR1) and SMNVEV (CDR2) are obtained from the germline V gene (reference sequence).

Sample: whole blood, taken in connection with sensitization to the hapten diphenylcyclopropenone (DPC). The sequence is built from TRBV27 and TRBJ1-2; no D gene call is confident. This sequence originates from a woman in her forties with alopecia areata. Some clones in this sample may be carry-over from other donors' samples. The nucleotides are TGTGCCAGCAGTTTATCGTATGATAGTGGCTACACCTTC. Its protein reads: CASSLSYDSGYTF.